The rows below give T cell receptor beta chains drawn from one sample of a study of response to subunit inactivated influenza vaccine. TCRdb re-called the RT-PCR reads through MiXCR, storing one row per CDR3 protein. The sample includes 500,000 to 750,000 distinct CDR3 sequences, around 15% of them seen just once. The input for sequencing was PBMCs from blood, taken about 13 days after vaccination. The receptors come from a man aged 45-65 years who received an inactivated influenza vaccine. The CDR3 runs from the conserved cysteine through the conserved F or W.

TRBJ2-1	TRBV7-2	CATSIQSSGAYNEQFF
TRBJ1-4	TRBV4-3	CASSQDWADKEKLFF
TRBJ1-1	TRBV3-1	CASSAPGSEAFF
TRBJ1-2	TRBV19	CASSRQGTNYGYTF
TRBJ2-7	TRBV28	CASSSLAGRSYEQYF
TRBJ2-3	TRBV5-6	CASSLEGLAGGIIITDTQYF
TRBJ2-7	TRBV5-1	CASSLASSAGEQYF
TRBJ2-7	TRBV7-2	CASILTALGAYEQYF
TRBJ2-3	TRBV6-5	CASSYSARETDTQYF
TRBJ2-5	TRBV3-1	CASSQGRTQTSQETQYF
TRBJ1-1	TRBV6-6	CASNEGRGTEAFF
TRBJ2-7	TRBV11-2	CASRKFSYEQYF
TRBJ2-2	TRBV20-1	CSARPSGGPRSGELFF
TRBJ2-1	TRBV27	CASSRGLAGGDNEQFF
TRBJ2-7	TRBV18	CASSPGQPIYEQYF
TRBJ2-7	TRBV4-2	CASSQGQGGSSEQYF
TRBJ1-1	TRBV20-1	CSARAASGGNTEAFF
TRBJ2-7	TRBV30	CAWKTGVGYEQYF
TRBJ1-4	TRBV29-1	CSVGIATAGEKLFF
TRBJ2-3	TRBV20-1	CSAPARHHSTDTQYF
TRBJ2-7	TRBV12-3/TRBV12-4	CASSFGTHYEQYF
TRBJ2-1	TRBV10-3	CAISSGGSSYNEQFF
TRBJ2-7	TRBV28	CASSLVWYEQYF
TRBJ2-3	TRBV3-1	CASSPSSGGTYTQYF
TRBJ2-1	TRBV5-1	CASNPGQGNYNEQFF
TRBJ1-4	TRBV6-1	CASSPAPGEKLFF
TRBJ2-3	TRBV24-1	CATSDLRPDRGTDTQYF
TRBJ2-5	TRBV15	CATSRAGQPTQYF
TRBJ2-1	TRBV7-9	CASSLAAEQFF
TRBJ2-2	TRBV18	CASSPTSSGELFF
TRBJ2-5	TRBV4-2	CASSQSRGAETQYF
TRBJ2-2	TRBV6-1	CASSRNQGVNTGELFF
TRBJ2-1	TRBV24-1	CATSGSLWREGEFNEQFF
TRBJ2-3	TRBV15	CATSRGAARSDTQYF
TRBJ2-7	TRBV7-9	CASSTNVGLPYEQYF
TRBJ2-5	TRBV12-3/TRBV12-4	CASSPGTTKKETQYF
TRBJ2-1	TRBV29-1	CSARTAAYNEQFF
TRBJ2-1	TRBV24-1	CATRQGPHEQFF
TRBJ2-3	TRBV5-4	CASSFYAGPSTDTQYF
TRBJ2-3	TRBV29-1	CSVRGRAGEAPDTQYF
TRBJ2-2	TRBV29-1	CSVEEVGSNTGELFF
TRBJ2-2	TRBV14	CASSQRTSGRPSTGELFF
TRBJ2-7	TRBV7-2	CASSARLASYEQYF
TRBJ1-2	TRBV20-1	CSAGDGGGYTF
TRBJ2-5	TRBV7-9	CASSQDSTETQYF
TRBJ2-7	TRBV5-1	CASRTTGDNYEQYF
TRBJ1-5	TRBV7-3	CASSTFAGQPQHF
TRBJ2-1	TRBV7-9	CASSWPGQGTNEQFF
TRBJ2-2	TRBV5-1	CASRLGQNTGELFF
TRBJ2-5	TRBV3-1	CASSQSETQETQYF
TRBJ1-5	TRBV4-2	CASSQVSGTGIRQPQHF
TRBJ2-3	TRBV12-3/TRBV12-4	CASTPSGTSGADTQYF
TRBJ2-7	TRBV20-1	CSAISSGRAGEQYF
TRBJ2-7	TRBV28	CASRIYGASGSFYEQYF
TRBJ2-1	TRBV7-7	CASSQLVNNEQFF